This passage covers 14 T cell receptor beta chains from one sample sequenced in a study of cytomegalovirus exposure and HLA in healthy donors. The primer mix had 60 Vbeta and 13 Jbeta primers. Produced via immunoSEQ multiplex PCR; TCRdb's table is partial and in-frame only. Counted here are about 160,000 clones, approximately 80% occurring once; the ten biggest clones make up around 1.6%. The specimen was PBMCs. The receptor set was obtained from a woman aged 18-29 years in good health and CMV-seronegative.

V usage is TRBV11-2 and J usage is TRBJ2-1; 12 bases map to TRBD2. V shed 5 bases and J 5 bases; nucleotides not matched to a gene: 7. Germline CDR1 and CDR2: SGHAT and FQNNGV. This CDR3 is 16 amino acids long. The CDR3 loop is CASSGRLAGDHNEQFF. CDR3 nucleotides: TGTGCCAGCAGCGGGAGACTAGCGGGGGACCACAATGAGCAGTTCTTC.

In its sample, this clone was seen a few times. V usage is TRBV7-2 and J usage is TRBJ2-5; 9 bases are shared with TRBD2. The J call is uncertain, as TRBJ2-7 better fits the DNA end. Per germline, CDR1 SGHTA and CDR2 FQGNSA. This CDR3 region has 15 residues. The CDR3 sequence is CASSIEAGGPYEQYF. For the CDR3, the DNA is TGTGCCAGCAGCATCGAGGCGGGGGGGCCATACGAGCAGTACTTC.

In its sample, this clone was seen a few times. V gene TRBV19 combines with J gene TRBJ2-5, with a tentative D call TRBD2 (7 bases). The germline V and J ends were trimmed by 7 bases and 4 bases, with 19 bases remaining between them. In germline, CDR1 is LNHDA, CDR2 SQIVND (reference sequence). The CDR3 contains 15 residues. The CDR3 loop reads CASTPRGAWGETQYF. DNA of the CDR3: TGTGCCAGTACCCCTCGGGGGGCTTGGGGAGAGACCCAGTACTTC.

This chain links TRBV2 with TRBJ2-7; 9 bases are a match to TRBD1. CDR1 is SNHLY, CDR2 FYNNEI, per germline. The length of the CDR3 is 17 residues. With V trimmed by 8 bases and J by 2 bases, 16 bases remained unmatched. CDR3 residues: CASSVSPTRQGAYEQYF. DNA of the CDR3: TGTGCCAGCTCAGTCAGCCCCACGCGACAGGGGGCCTACGAGCAGTACTTC.

This chain joins TRBV30 and TRBJ1-2; possibly TRBD1 for D (5 bases). Looked up from germline, CDR1 is GTSNPN and CDR2 is SVGIG (reference sequence). V lost 5 bases, J lost 7 bases, and 20 bases lay in between. This CDR3 is built from 14 residues. CDR3 nucleotide sequence: TGTGCCTGGTCTGGTGGCTTACGCGGGGGTGGCTACACCTTC. Its protein product is CAWSGGLRGGGYTF.

The chain has TRBV9 and TRBJ2-7; D not resolved. V gave up 0 bases and J gave up 6 bases, with 19 bases separating them. The V gene's germline CDR1 is SGDLS and CDR2 YYNGEE. This CDR3 has 16 amino acids. The CDR3 protein is CASSVASSVPPGEQYF. The CDR3 coding sequence is TGTGCCAGCAGCGTAGCTTCCTCGGTTCCGCCGGGCGAGCAGTACTTC.

The chain recombines TRBV6-1 with TRBJ1-1, with D maybe TRBD1 (6 bases). Germline V gene data show CDR1 as MNHNS and CDR2 as SASEGT. V gave up 4 bases and J gave up 2 bases, with 14 bases separating them. This CDR3 comprises 15 residues. The CDR3: CASSGEGGRNTEAFF. CDR3 in DNA: TGTGCCAGCAGTGGCGAAGGGGGAAGAAACACTGAAGCTTTCTTT.

The chain is built from TRBV4-1 and TRBJ2-5; D gene unclear. Matching the DNA end better, TRBJ2-7 makes the J call doubtful. The CDR3 extends over 18 amino acids. Germline CDR1 is MGHRA and CDR2 is YSYEKL. DNA of the CDR3: TGCGCCAGCAGCTCCCCCCTCCGGTCCGTCTACGCCACCTACGAGCAGTACTTC. It encodes CASSSPLRSVYATYEQYF.

The chain links TRBV5-1 to TRBJ2-7, with TRBD2 identical over 12 bases. The junction had 9 bases not matched to a gene; V was cut back by 0 bases and J by 5 bases. The germline V gene has CDR1 SGHRS and CDR2 YFSETQ. This CDR3 spans 17 amino acids. CDR3 DNA: TGCGCCAGCAGCTTGGGGCTACTAGCGGGGGGAGAGGACGAGCAGTACTTC. Translation: CASSLGLLAGGEDEQYF.

The V gene is TRBV2, the J gene TRBJ1-1, with 7 bases identical to TRBD1. The CDR3 extends over 13 amino acids. V was pared by 5 bases and J by 1 base, with 1 base of the junction left unmatched. Per the germline V gene, CDR1 is SNHLY and CDR2 is FYNNEI. The CDR3 sequence is CASSWDRNTEAFF. The CDR3 DNA reads TGTGCCAGCAGTTGGGACAGGAACACTGAAGCTTTCTTT.

This clone has a handful of counts. The gene calls are TRBV5-1 and TRBJ1-2; 12 bases match TRBD1. J lost 4 bases, V lost 5 bases, and 21 bases had no gene match. Germline CDR1 SGHRS, CDR2 YFSETQ. CDR3 length: 20 amino acids. The CDR3 spells CASSLRSGRDRGLGSYGYTF. CDR3 in DNA: TGCGCCAGCAGTCTGCGGAGTGGTCGGGACAGGGGGCTCGGTAGCTATGGCTACACCTTC.

The V gene is TRBV29-1, the J gene TRBJ1-1; perhaps TRBD1 as D (5 bases). V shed 5 bases and J shed 5 bases, with 15 bases lying between them. This CDR3 region has 13 residues. CDR1 is SQVTM, CDR2 ANQGSEA, per germline. The CDR3 reads CSVNGGWGTEAFF. The CDR3 DNA follows: TGCAGCGTTAACGGGGGGTGGGGGACTGAAGCTTTCTTT.

The J gene is TRBJ2-3, the V gene TRBV5-6; 13 bases line up with TRBD2. The V gene end was trimmed by 4 bases and the J gene end by 4 bases; junction bases not matched to a gene: 6. The CDR3 loop spans 16 amino acids. Looked up from germline, CDR1 is SGHDT and CDR2 is YYEEEE. The CDR3 protein is CASSEGLAGSADTQYF. In DNA, the CDR3 is TGTGCCAGCAGCGAGGGACTAGCGGGGTCGGCAGATACGCAGTATTTT.

This clone was observed a handful of times. V usage is TRBV7-8 and J usage is TRBJ2-7; possible D gene TRBD1, 6 bases. V was shortened by 6 bases and J by 6 bases, with 21 bases between the two germline ends. The CDR3 has 15 residues. CDR1 and CDR2 (germline): SGHVS, FQNEAQ. CDR3 bases: TGTGCCAGCAGTCCAATCACAGGGTTGCCCAGCGAGCAGTACTTC. Translation: CASSPITGLPSEQYF.